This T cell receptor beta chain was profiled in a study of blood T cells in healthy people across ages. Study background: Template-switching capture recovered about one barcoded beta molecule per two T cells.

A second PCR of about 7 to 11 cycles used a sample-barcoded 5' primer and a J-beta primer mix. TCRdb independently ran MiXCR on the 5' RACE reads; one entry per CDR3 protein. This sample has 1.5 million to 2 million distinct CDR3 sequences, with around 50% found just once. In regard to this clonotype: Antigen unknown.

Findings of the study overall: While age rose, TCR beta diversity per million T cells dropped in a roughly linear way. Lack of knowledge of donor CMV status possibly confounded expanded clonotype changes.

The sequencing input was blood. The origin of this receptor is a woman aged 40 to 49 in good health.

CDR3 residues: CASSFTVGTDTQYF. The CDR3 DNA follows: TGTGCCAGCAGTTTTACTGTGGGGACAGATACGCAGTATTTT. This rearrangement joins TRBV27 to TRBJ2-3; D is unresolved. This CDR3 has 14 amino acids. Trimming took 3 bases from V and 3 from J, leaving 10 bases between them. CDR1 MNHEY and CDR2 SMNVEV come from the germline V gene (reference sequence).